This T cell receptor (beta chain) originates from a study of post-analysis software for immune sequencing data. Whole-study findings and limits: In patients, TRBV5-6, TRBV5-1 and TRBV20-1 belonged to several TRBV segments found more frequently than in controls. Multiple sclerosis was associated with a significant reduction in normalized Chao1 diversity relative to controls.

Unique molecular identifiers featured in each of the TCR beta cDNA libraries. Input amounts of about 0.85 to 10 million T cells were used. These gave approximately 500,000 cDNA molecules, so each molecule approximated one T cell. MiXCR, applied by TCRdb to the PCR reads, yields one record per CDR3 protein. This table holds fewer than 900,000 distinct CDR3 sequences, around 42% found once. This clonotype appeared a single time. Its matching antigen is unknown. Looked up from germline, CDR1 is SGHRS and CDR2 is YFSETQ. This CDR3 region has 15 residues. The specimen sequenced was blood. The chain has TRBV5-1 and TRBJ2-5, with D unresolved. The J call is doubtful: the DNA matches TRBJ2-7 better. The receptor was isolated from a girl aged 10 to 17 with multiple sclerosis. CDR3 protein: CASSLEPGHTYEQYF. The CDR3 DNA sequence: TGCGCCAGCAGCTTGGAGCCAGGTCATACGTACGAGCAGTACTTC.